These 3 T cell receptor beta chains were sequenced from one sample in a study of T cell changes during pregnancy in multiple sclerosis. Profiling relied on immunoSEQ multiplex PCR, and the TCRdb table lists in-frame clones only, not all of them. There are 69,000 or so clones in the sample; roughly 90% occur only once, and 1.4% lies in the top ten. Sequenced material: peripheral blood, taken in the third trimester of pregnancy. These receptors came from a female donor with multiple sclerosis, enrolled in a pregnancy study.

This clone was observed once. The CDR3 loop is CASSQGSGALADTQYF. The CDR3 DNA reads TGCGCCAGCAGCCAAGGGTCAGGGGCACTAGCAGATACGCAGTATTTT. The chain combines TRBV4-1 with TRBJ2-3, with a weak D call TRBD1 (6 bases). Germline CDR1 MGHRA, CDR2 YSYEKL. This CDR3 has 16 amino acids. V lost 1 base and J lost 4, with 15 bases in between.

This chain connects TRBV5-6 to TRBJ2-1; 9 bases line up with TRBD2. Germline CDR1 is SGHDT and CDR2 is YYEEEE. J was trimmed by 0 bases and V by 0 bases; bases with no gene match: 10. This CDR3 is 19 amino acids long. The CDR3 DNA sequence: TGTGCCAGCAGCTTGGAGGGTGGGATAGCGGGGGTCTCCTACAATGAGCAGTTCTTC. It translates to CASSLEGGIAGVSYNEQFF. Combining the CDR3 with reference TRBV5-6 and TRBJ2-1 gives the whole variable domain DAGVTQSPTHLIKTRGQQVTLRCSPKSGHDTVSWYQQALGQGPQFIFQYYEEEERQRGNFPDRFSGHQFPNYSSELNVNALLLGDSALYLCASSLEGGIAGVSYNEQFFGPGTRLTVL.

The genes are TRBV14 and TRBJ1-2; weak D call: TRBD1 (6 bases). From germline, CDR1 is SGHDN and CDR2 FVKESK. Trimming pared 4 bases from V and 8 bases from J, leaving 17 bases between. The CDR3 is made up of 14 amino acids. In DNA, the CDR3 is TGTGCCAGCAGCCCCTATTCCAGGGGTAGCGGCTACACCTTC. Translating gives CASSPYSRGSGYTF. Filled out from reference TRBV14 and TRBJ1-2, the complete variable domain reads EAGVTQFPSHSVIEKGQTVTLRCDPISGHDNLYWYRRVMGKEIKFLLHFVKESKQDESGMPNNRFLAERTGGTYSTLKVQPAELEDSGVYFCASSPYSRGSGYTFGSGTRLTVV.